The clone carrying this T cell receptor (beta chain) showed up just once. Its specificity is not known. The data stem from a study of cytomegalovirus exposure and HLA in healthy donors. CDR1 is SQVTM, CDR2 ANQGSEA, per germline. V was trimmed by 1 base and J by 4 bases, leaving 11 bases between them. The CDR3 runs 13 residues. 13 Jbeta primers and 60 Vbeta primers were used for the PCR. Using immunoSEQ multiplex PCR, the repertoire was profiled, and TCRdb retains in-frame clones only, with some absent. The data contain fewer than 250,000 clones, around four fifths of them singletons. Study results and limitations: The authors later found most CMV-associated TCR beta chains appeared HLA-restricted. In an earlier analysis, productive rearrangement rates for most beta V segments clustered near 90% or 30%. CMV serostatus alone was available as immune exposure information.

The TCR originated in a boy aged 2 to 10 in good health and CMV-seronegative. The J gene is TRBJ2-7, the V gene TRBV29-1; weak D call: TRBD2 (6 bases). Sequencing used PBMCs. The CDR3: CSVEGAAGYEQYF. DNA of the CDR3: TGCAGCGTTGAAGGAGCCGCGGGATACGAGCAGTACTTC.